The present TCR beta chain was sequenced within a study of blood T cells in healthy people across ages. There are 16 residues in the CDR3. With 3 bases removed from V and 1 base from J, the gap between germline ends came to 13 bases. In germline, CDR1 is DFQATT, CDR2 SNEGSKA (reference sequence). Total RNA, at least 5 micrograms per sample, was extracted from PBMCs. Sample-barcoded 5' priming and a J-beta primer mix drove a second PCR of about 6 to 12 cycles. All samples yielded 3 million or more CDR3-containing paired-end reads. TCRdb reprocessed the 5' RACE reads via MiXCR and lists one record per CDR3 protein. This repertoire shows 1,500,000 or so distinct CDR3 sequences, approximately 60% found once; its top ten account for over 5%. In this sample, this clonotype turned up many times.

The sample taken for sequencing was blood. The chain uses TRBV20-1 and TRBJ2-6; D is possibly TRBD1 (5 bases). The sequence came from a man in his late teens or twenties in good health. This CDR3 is CSASVNKGSGANVLTF. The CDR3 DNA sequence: TGCAGTGCTAGTGTTAATAAGGGGTCTGGGGCCAACGTCCTGACTTTC.